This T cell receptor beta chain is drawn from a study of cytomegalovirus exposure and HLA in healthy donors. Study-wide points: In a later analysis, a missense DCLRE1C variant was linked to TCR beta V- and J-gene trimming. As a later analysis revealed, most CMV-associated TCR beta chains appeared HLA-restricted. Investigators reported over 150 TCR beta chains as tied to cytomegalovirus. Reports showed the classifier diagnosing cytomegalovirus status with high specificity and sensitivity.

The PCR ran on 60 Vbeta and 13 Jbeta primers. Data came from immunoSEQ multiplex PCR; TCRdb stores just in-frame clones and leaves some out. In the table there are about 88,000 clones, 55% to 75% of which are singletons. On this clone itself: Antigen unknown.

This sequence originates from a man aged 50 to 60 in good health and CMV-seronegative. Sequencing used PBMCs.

The CDR3: CASSSSGWAPSYEQYF. The CDR3, as DNA: TGTGCCAGCAGTTCGTCGGGGTGGGCCCCTTCCTACGAGCAGTACTTC. The chain is built from TRBV28 and TRBJ2-7; maybe TRBD2 (5 bases). The CDR3 covers 16 residues. V lost 4 bases and J lost 1, with 17 bases in between. From germline, CDR1 is MDHEN and CDR2 SYDVKM.